The rows below give T cell receptor beta chains drawn from one sample of a study of CD8 T cells in ankylosing spondylitis. In TCRdb, the 5' RACE reads were re-called with MiXCR into one record per CDR3 protein. Of approximately 520,000 distinct CDR3 sequences listed, roughly 5% were seen once; the top ten hold around 3.5%. The sequenced material came from blood, either unsorted or a sorted T cell fraction (not recorded which). Source of these receptors: a male donor with ankylosing spondylitis. Both conserved end residues are part of each CDR3. The D gene is left open where the match is weak. Size tells how often a clone was seen (once, few, many) or the class of an expanded clone, and some rows leave it out.

J	size	D	V	length	DNA	CDR3
TRBJ2-2	many	TRBD2	TRBV15	15	TGTGCCACCAGCCCCCGCGGGGGGAGGCCTGGGGAGCTGTTTTTT	CATSPRGGRPGELFF
TRBJ2-3	NA	NA	TRBV9	15	TGTGCCAGCAGCGTAGGGGTGGTGGAGACAGATACGCAGTATTTT	CASSVGVVETDTQYF
TRBJ1-6	many	NA	TRBV20-1	13	TGCAGTGCTGGACACAGGGTTAACTCACCCCTCCACTTT	CSAGHRVNSPLHF
TRBJ1-2	many	TRBD1	TRBV5-1	13	TGCGCCAGCAGCTTAGAGGGGGCAAGTGGCTACACCTTC	CASSLEGASGYTF
TRBJ2-7	many	NA	TRBV4-1	11	TGCGCCAGCAGCCTGTTTGAAGAGCAGTACTTC	CASSLFEEQYF
TRBJ2-1	many	NA	TRBV7-2	15	TGTGCCAGCACCCCTAGCCGGGCCTATATCAATGAGCAGTTCTTC	CASTPSRAYINEQFF
TRBJ2-3	many	NA	TRBV7-2	15	TGTGCCAGCAGCTTCCCGGGGTCAAGCACAGATACGCAGTATTTT	CASSFPGSSTDTQYF
TRBJ2-4	many	TRBD1	TRBV27	16	TGTGCCAGCAGTACGATGGGGACAGGGTACAAAAACATTCAGTACTTC	CASSTMGTGYKNIQYF
TRBJ2-5	many	NA	TRBV11-2	17	TGTGCCAGCAGCTTAGAGGGGCCAGGGGTGTCCCAAGAGACCCAGTACTTC	CASSLEGPGVSQETQYF
TRBJ2-3	many	NA	TRBV29-1	12	TGCAGCGTTGGACAGACCTCAGATACGCAGTATTTT	CSVGQTSDTQYF
TRBJ2-1	NA	TRBD2	TRBV11-2	19	TGTGCCAGCAGCCGGATGCCGACTAGCGGGACCCTCGCCGACAATGAGCAGTTCTTC	CASSRMPTSGTLADNEQFF
TRBJ1-2	many	NA	TRBV7-2	13	TGTGCCAGCAGCTTTGATGGGTTGCATGGCTACACCTTC	CASSFDGLHGYTF
TRBJ1-2	many	NA	TRBV6-1	15	TGTGCCAGTTCTTTGCCCCAGGGACGCGACTATGGCTACACCTTC	CASSLPQGRDYGYTF